A single sample is the source of the 4 T cell receptor delta chains below, sequenced in a study of γδ T cells in repeated Plasmodium falciparum infection. TCRdb redid the clone calls on the multiplex PCR reads with CATT. The sample has some 100,000 delta-chain clones, more than 1.4% seen once. Gammadelta T cells were flow-sorted from PBMC into Vgamma9/Vdelta2+ and Vdelta2-negative populations for bulk analysis. Material for sequencing was gamma-delta T cells from blood. All receptors derive from a pool of human donors (malaria-infected and uninfected, not separated).

In the case of this clone: Only one base separates this from a far larger clonotype, so it likely reflects a read error. The J gene is TRDJ1, the V gene TRDV1; no clear D. The J gene was missing in TCRdb and was found by matching the end of the DNA to germline. The V and J ends lost 2 bases and 3 bases respectively, with 13 bases between them. CDR1 TSWWSYY and CDR2 QGS come from the germline V gene. This CDR3 has 15 residues. The CDR3 nucleotides read TGTGCTCTTGGGGAAAAGTACGCAAGGGCCGATAAACTCATCTTT. Protein: CALGEKYARADKLIF.

On this clone itself: The amino acid sequence in TCRdb belongs to a much larger clone and departs from this DNA's translation at residue 5, likely a sequencing read error; the sequence shown is translated from the DNA. CDR3 amino acids: CALGLYWGYSDKLIF. CDR3 sequence (DNA): TGTGCTCTTGGGCTTTACTGGGGATACAGCGATAAACTCATCTTT. The chain links TRDV1 to TRDJ1; the match to TRDD3 covers 8 bases. TCRdb offers no J gene call, so here the DNA was matched to germline to obtain one. The CDR3 extends over 15 amino acids. Trimming removed 5 bases from V and 4 bases from J; junction bases left unmatched: 9. Germline CDR1 and CDR2: TSWWSYY and QGS.

As for this clone: The protein TCRdb gives is from a much larger clone and does not agree with this DNA's translation at residue 4, likely a read error; the protein shown here comes from the DNA. This chain uses TRDV1 with TRDJ1, with D perhaps TRDD3 (6 bases). Germline assignment: CDR1 TSWWSYY and CDR2 QGS. The CDR3 runs 20 residues. Here the CDR3 DNA reads TGTGCTCTTTGGGAACAAAGGGGCTCCCCACGATGGGATAAAGCCGATAAACTCATCTTT. Translating gives CALWEQRGSPRWDKADKLIF.

This clone was seen many times. The identical CDR3 is also encoded by other nucleotide sequences in the sample. The chain is built from TRDV1 and TRDJ1; 12 positions match TRDD3. No J gene was available from TCRdb, and it was assigned here by a germline match of the DNA. Germline lookup yields CDR1 TSWWSYY and CDR2 QGS. This CDR3 has 22 amino acids. The V segment lost 1 base and the J segment 3 bases; nucleotides outside the gene matches: 21. The CDR3 coding sequence is TGTGCTCTTGGGGAACGATCATCCCCCCCCAACTGGGGGATACTATGCGCCGATAAACTCATCTTT. It encodes CALGERSSPPNWGILCADKLIF.